Below, one T cell receptor beta chain is given with its context. Reverse transcribing all isolated RNA meant expressed TCRB transcripts were sequenced. Generated by immunoSEQ multiplex PCR, the TCRdb table keeps only in-frame clones and is missing some. Seen here are fewer than 400,000 clones, roughly 8% observed once, and the top ten hold 0.44%. This record belongs to a study of beta chain features in type 1 diabetes. Trimming pared 6 bases from V and 2 bases from J, leaving 11 bases between. Germline CDR1 is MNHNS and CDR2 is SASEGT. This CDR3 region has 15 residues. This clonotype was obtained from a woman under 30 in good health. This chain links TRBV6-1 with TRBJ2-6; D unresolved. The sequenced sample was central memory CD4+ T cells from blood. As DNA, the CDR3 is TGTGCCAGCAGCGACGGTATAGCTGGGGCCAACGTCCTGACTTTC. The encoded protein is CASSDGIAGANVLTF.